The 2 T cell receptor beta chains listed next were all sequenced from one sample in a study of post-analysis software for immune sequencing data. General study findings and limits: Five TRBV segments were significantly more frequent in patients than in controls. TRBV5-6, TRBV5-1 and TRBV20-1 were among these segments.

No antigen has been assigned to these receptors. The library was made from cDNA and included unique molecular identifiers. Each CDR3 protein gets one entry after TCRdb re-called the PCR reads with MiXCR. The data hold about 820,000 distinct CDR3 sequences, with roughly 58% observed a single time. Sequenced: blood. Receptors originate from a girl aged 10 to 17 with multiple sclerosis.

This clonotype has only a few counts. The genes are TRBV7-3 and TRBJ1-5, with D unclear. The germline V gene has CDR1 SGHTA and CDR2 FQGTGA. Trimming removed 2 bases from V and 3 bases from J, with 5 bases in between. CDR3 size: 13 residues. CDR3 sequence: CASSLELNQPQHF. CDR3 nucleotides: TGTGCCAGCAGCTTAGAACTCAATCAGCCCCAGCATTTT.

In this sample, this clonotype turned up a few times. The genes are TRBV7-3 and TRBJ2-3; D gene uncertain. Germline CDR1 SGHTA, CDR2 FQGTGA. Trimming pared 1 base from V and 4 bases from J, leaving 3 bases between. The CDR3 totals 12 residues. The CDR3 sequence is CASSLKADTQYF. In DNA, the CDR3 is TGTGCCAGCAGCTTAAAGGCAGATACGCAGTATTTT.